These T cell receptor beta chains were read from a single sample in a study of blood T cell repertoires in COVID-19. Method: immunoSEQ multiplex PCR; TCRdb's copy keeps in-frame clones and lacks some. Here the sample spans 250,000 to 300,000 clones, roughly 89% being singletons. Material for sequencing was peripheral blood. These receptor sequences come from a woman aged 55 to 70 with COVID-19, enrolled during active disease. Each CDR3 is given with its conserved first and last residue. Fields, in order: CDR3 protein, CDR3 DNA, clone size, J gene, V gene, D gene, CDR3 length. The D gene is left open where the match is weak. Rows may omit the clone size; those that give it use once, few, many or a size class.

CACRTSSSYNEQFF TGTGCCTGCAGGACTAGTAGTTCCTACAATGAGCAGTTCTTC NA TRBJ2-1 TRBV6-5 TRBD2 14
CASTGTSGDNEQFF TGTGCCAGCACGGGGACTAGCGGGGACAATGAGCAGTTCTTC NA TRBJ2-1 TRBV2 TRBD2 14
CAWSVRGETQYF TGTGCCTGGAGTGTACGGGGAGAGACCCAGTACTTC NA TRBJ2-5 TRBV30 NA 12
CASSPLSTNLGRTDTQYF TGTGCCAGCTCACCACTATCGACCAACCTAGGTCGCACAGATACGCAGTATTTT NA TRBJ2-3 TRBV18 NA 18
CASSWVSNTIYF TGTGCCAGCAGCTGGGTTAGCAACACCATATATTTT few TRBJ1-3 TRBV5-8 NA 12
CASSRGTGVQPQHF TGTGCCAGCAGCCGTGGGACAGGGGTTCAGCCCCAGCATTTT NA TRBJ1-5 TRBV7-9 TRBD1 14
CASGQGGYTF TGTGCCAGCGGACAGGGCGGCTACACCTTC NA TRBJ1-2 TRBV9 TRBD1 10
CASSPGDSLVTQKLFF TGTGCCAGCAGTCCGGGGGACTCTCTGGTTACGCAAAAACTGTTTTTT NA TRBJ1-4 TRBV6-2/TRBV6-3 NA 16
CASSLTANTGELFF TGTGCCAGCAGCCTCACAGCGAACACCGGGGAGCTGTTTTTT NA TRBJ2-2 TRBV9 NA 14
CASSPRQGSVANTGELFF TGTGCCAGCTCACCCCGACAGGGGAGTGTGGCGAACACCGGGGAGCTGTTTTTT NA TRBJ2-2 TRBV18 TRBD1 18
CASTTSGGGHDEKLFF TGTGCCAGTACGACATCGGGCGGGGGGCATGATGAAAAACTGTTTTTT NA TRBJ1-4 TRBV19 NA 16
CASSRTGGRTEAFF TGTGCCAGCAGTCGGACAGGGGGCAGGACTGAAGCTTTCTTT NA TRBJ1-1 TRBV6-2/TRBV6-3 TRBD1 14
CASSHPTDTEAFF TGTGCCAGCAGCCACCCGACAGACACTGAAGCTTTCTTT NA TRBJ1-1 TRBV4-2 NA 13
CASSVEWQGRGYTF TGTGCCAGCAGCGTAGAGTGGCAGGGAAGGGGCTACACCTTC once TRBJ1-2 TRBV9 NA 14
CASSRGGTDTQYF TGTGCCAGCAGCCGAGGGGGAACAGATACGCAGTATTTT NA TRBJ2-3 TRBV5-4 NA 13
CASSLSGVLSARHYGYTF TGTGCCAGCAGCTTATCAGGGGTTCTCTCTGCCCGACACTATGGCTACACCTTC once TRBJ1-2 TRBV7-2 NA 18
CASSFRQAPSGANVLTF TGCGCCAGCAGCTTTCGGCAGGCCCCCTCTGGGGCCAACGTCCTGACTTTC NA TRBJ2-6 TRBV5-1 NA 17
CASSLNRGYEQYF TGTGCCAGCAGTTTAAACAGGGGCTACGAGCAGTACTTC once TRBJ2-7 TRBV28 TRBD1 13
CASSSLGAGQETQYF TGTGCCAGCAGTTCCCTTGGAGCGGGACAAGAGACCCAGTACTTC once TRBJ2-5 TRBV6-2/TRBV6-3 TRBD2 15
CASSLDRATEAFF TGTGCCAGCAGCCTAGACAGGGCCACTGAAGCTTTCTTT few TRBJ1-1 TRBV6-4 TRBD1 13
CAISAGQSMNTEAFF TGTGCCATCAGTGCTGGACAGTCGATGAACACTGAAGCTTTCTTT NA TRBJ1-1 TRBV10-3 NA 15
CASSELGAVNTEAFF TGTGCCAGCAGCGAGCTCGGTGCGGTGAACACTGAAGCTTTCTTT NA TRBJ1-1 TRBV9 NA 15
CAISEDRGGQPQHF TGTGCCATCAGTGAGGACAGGGGGGGTCAGCCCCAGCATTTT NA TRBJ1-5 TRBV10-3 TRBD1 14
CASSQVPDEKLFF TGTGCCAGCAGCCAAGTCCCCGATGAAAAACTGTTTTTT few TRBJ1-4 TRBV4-2 NA 13
CASSLQGTEAFF TGTGCCAGCAGCTTGCAGGGAACTGAAGCTTTCTTT NA TRBJ1-1 TRBV5-6 NA 12
CASSSPGGTEAFF TGTGCCAGCAGTTCCCCGGGTGGGACTGAAGCTTTCTTT once TRBJ1-1 TRBV6-5 NA 13
CASSHTRQGMVGYTF TGTGCCAGCAGTCACACTAGACAGGGAATGGTCGGCTACACCTTC NA TRBJ1-2 TRBV6-2/TRBV6-3 TRBD1 15
CASSTQQGSYEQYF TGTGCCAGCAGCACACAACAGGGGAGCTACGAGCAGTACTTC NA TRBJ2-7 TRBV5-4 TRBD1 14
CASSEAPDRGTEAFF TGTGCCAGCAGTGAAGCGCCAGACAGGGGGACTGAAGCTTTCTTT once TRBJ1-1 TRBV2 TRBD1 15
CSAGTGGGYTF TGCAGTGCTGGGACAGGGGGCGGCTACACCTTC NA TRBJ1-2 TRBV20-1 TRBD1 11
CASSVRGGYLIQETQYF TGTGCCAGCAGCGTGAGGGGGGGCTACCTGATACAAGAGACCCAGTACTTC NA TRBJ2-5 TRBV5-6 NA 17
CASSLDKNTEAFF TGTGCCAGTAGTTTAGACAAGAACACTGAAGCTTTCTTT NA TRBJ1-1 TRBV19 NA 13
CASSPQPGLLYNEQFF TGTGCCAGCAGCCCCCAGCCGGGACTACTGTACAATGAGCAGTTCTTC NA TRBJ2-1 TRBV7-6 TRBD2 16
CAWSDGGNSNQPQHF TGTGCCTGGAGCGACGGGGGGAATAGCAATCAGCCCCAGCATTTT NA TRBJ1-5 TRBV30 NA 15
CASSPPSQGRNTEVFF TGTGCCAGCTCACCACCTTCGCAGGGTCGGAACACTGAAGTTTTCTTT NA TRBJ1-1 TRBV18 NA 16
CSVPLGGETQYF TGCAGCGTCCCTTTAGGGGGAGAGACCCAGTACTTC NA TRBJ2-5 TRBV29-1 NA 12
CASSTIGTQAEETQYF TGTGCCAGCAGCACCATCGGGACTCAAGCTGAAGAGACCCAGTACTTC NA TRBJ2-5 TRBV21-1 NA 16
CASSLAGTGGYEQYF TGCGCCAGCAGCTTGGCCGGGACAGGGGGTTACGAGCAGTACTTC NA TRBJ2-7 TRBV5-1 TRBD1 15
CASSLGTGGDEKLFF TGTGCCAGCAGCTTGGGGACAGGGGGAGATGAAAAACTGTTTTTT once TRBJ1-4 TRBV5-5 TRBD1 15
CASSPTGAGANVLTF TGTGCCAGCAGCCCTACAGGGGCAGGGGCCAACGTCCTGACTTTC NA TRBJ2-6 TRBV7-9 TRBD1 15
CASSPRTQGTQETQYF TGTGCCAGCTCACCGAGGACACAGGGGACCCAAGAGACCCAGTACTTC once TRBJ2-5 TRBV18 TRBD1 16
CASSLSQGWEQYF TGCGCCAGCAGCTTGTCGCAGGGGTGGGAGCAGTACTTC NA TRBJ2-7 TRBV5-1 NA 13
CASSSLLAPGYNEQFF TGTGCCAGCAGTTCCCTTCTAGCGCCCGGCTACAATGAGCAGTTCTTC NA TRBJ2-1 TRBV6-6 NA 16
CASSITAGQGATGELFF TGTGCCAGTAGTATAACCGCGGGACAGGGGGCGACCGGGGAGCTGTTTTTT NA TRBJ2-2 TRBV19 TRBD1 17
CASSSKYRVSNQPQHF TGTGCCAGCAGTTCCAAATACAGGGTTAGCAATCAGCCCCAGCATTTT NA TRBJ1-5 TRBV6-5 NA 16
CAISGRLGPGDTQYF TGTGCCATCAGTGGGAGACTAGGGCCCGGGGATACGCAGTATTTT NA TRBJ2-3 TRBV10-3 NA 15
CASSALDPWTGDEKLFF TGTGCCAGCAGCGCATTGGACCCATGGACAGGGGATGAAAAACTGTTTTTT once TRBJ1-4 TRBV9 TRBD1 17
CASSYNRQGAAFF TGTGCCAGCAGTTATAACCGACAGGGCGCGGCTTTCTTT NA TRBJ1-1 TRBV6-6 TRBD1 13
CASSPGGGMDTEAFF TGTGCCAGCAGCCCCGGTGGGGGGATGGACACTGAAGCTTTCTTT NA TRBJ1-1 TRBV11-3 NA 15
CASSLRSTEAFF TGTGCCAGCAGCCTTAGGAGCACTGAAGCTTTCTTT NA TRBJ1-1 TRBV7-9 NA 12
CASSQQGGNEKLFF TGTGCCAGCAGCCAACAGGGGGGAAATGAAAAACTGTTTTTT NA TRBJ1-4 TRBV6-5 TRBD1 14
CASSYPEQNTEAFF TGTGCCAGCAGTTACCCAGAACAGAACACTGAAGCTTTCTTT few TRBJ1-1 TRBV6-6 NA 14
CASSTPPYLRGVSGANVLTF TGTGCCAGTAGTACCCCCCCTTATTTGCGGGGAGTCTCTGGGGCCAACGTCCTGACTTTC NA TRBJ2-6 TRBV19 NA 20
CASSLRQGDGYTF TGTGCCAGCAGCTTACGACAGGGGGATGGCTACACCTTC NA TRBJ1-2 TRBV5-6 TRBD1 13
CASSVFPQGTDTQYF TGTGCCAGCAGCGTATTCCCCCAGGGAACAGATACGCAGTATTTT NA TRBJ2-3 TRBV9 NA 15
CASRGLTGELFF TGTGCCAGCCGGGGACTTACCGGGGAGCTGTTTTTT NA TRBJ2-2 TRBV12-3/TRBV12-4 NA 12
CASRSGAVVEKLFF TGTGCCAGCAGATCAGGGGCGGTGGTTGAAAAACTGTTTTTT NA TRBJ1-4 TRBV7-8 NA 14
CSASPGTRTRNEQFF TGCAGTGCTAGTCCCGGGACTAGGACCCGGAATGAGCAGTTCTTC few TRBJ2-1 TRBV20-1 TRBD2 15
CASSQARSGETQYF TGCGCCAGCAGCCAAGCGCGCTCAGGGGAGACCCAGTACTTC NA TRBJ2-5 TRBV4-3 NA 14
CASSFTNNEQFF TGTGCCAGCAGCTTCACTAACAATGAGCAGTTCTTC NA TRBJ2-1 TRBV11-2 NA 12